This paragraph covers one T cell receptor (beta chain) sequence. Its antigen is still unknown. Generated by immunoSEQ multiplex PCR, the TCRdb table keeps only in-frame clones and is missing some. The profile shows about 190,000 clones, roughly 93% of them singletons. Germline CDR1 SGHAT, CDR2 FQNNGV. Trimming cost V 6 bases and J 5 bases, with 20 bases left between them. The CDR3 totals 17 residues. The data were obtained in a study of T cell responses to AZD1222 COVID-19 vaccine. Study in general: Doses given second, at about 4 or about 12 weeks, were pooled.

Broader study findings: AZD1222 recipients seropositive at baseline numbered only five to seven. Sampling captured repertoires only after the peak T cell response. Nearly half of spike-specific TCRs reportedly target variant regions that are unmutated in the B.1.351 and B.1.1.7 variants.

The receptor comes from an adult in good health. The chain couples TRBV11-2 to TRBJ2-6, with D maybe TRBD1 (5 bases). The material sequenced was peripheral blood, taken on day 0 of AZD1222 vaccination. The CDR3 sequence: CASSQTDSLVRANVLTF. Here the CDR3 DNA reads TGTGCCAGCAGTCAGACCGACAGCCTCGTCCGGGCCAACGTCCTGACTTTC.